Listed here are 25 T cell receptor beta chains from one sample, sequenced in a study of T cell responses to AZD1222 COVID-19 vaccine. Profiling relied on immunoSEQ multiplex PCR, and the TCRdb table lists in-frame clones only, not all of them. The sample carries about 270,000 clones, about 94% recorded once. This sample comprised peripheral blood, obtained 28 days after the second AZD1222 dose. The origin of the receptors is an adult who received the AZD1222 COVID-19 vaccine.

The CDR3: CASSSQRGGGEQFF. The CDR3 DNA follows: TGTGCCAGCAGCTCCCAGCGGGGGGGTGGTGAGCAGTTCTTC. The V and J genes are TRBV7-2 and TRBJ2-1, with TRBD2 identical over 10 bases. Germline V gene sequence: CDR1 SGHTA, CDR2 FQGNSA. This CDR3 is built from 14 residues. V lost 4 bases, J lost 9 bases, and 6 bases stayed unmatched.

J is TRBJ2-1 and V is TRBV6-2 or TRBV6-3; D is ambiguous. The CDR3 spans 14 residues. V was cut by 4 bases and J by 5 bases, with 12 bases left in between. Germline CDR1 and CDR2: MNHEY and SVGEGT. The DNA of the CDR3 is TGTGCCAGCAGTTTCCGCGACCAAGACAATGAGCAGTTCTTC. Translated: CASSFRDQDNEQFF.

V usage is TRBV6-2 or TRBV6-3 and J usage is TRBJ2-5; 9 bases fit TRBD1. The CDR3 consists of 15 residues. The germline V gene encodes CDR1 MNHEY and CDR2 SVGEGT. V was clipped by 6 bases and J by 5 bases; unmatched bases: 10. The CDR3 DNA follows: TGTGCCAGCAGCCCACAGGGGGCGTGGGTCGAGACCCAGTACTTC. Protein: CASSPQGAWVETQYF.

This clone came up a few times. V is TRBV7-9 and J is TRBJ2-5, with D possibly matching TRBD2 (5 bases). CDR1 is SEHNR, CDR2 FQNEAQ, per germline (reference sequence). The CDR3 runs 14 residues. Trimming removed 5 bases from V and 5 bases from J, with 15 bases in between. The CDR3 DNA sequence: TGTGCCAGCAGCCCCCGGACTCCTGAGGAGACCCAGTACTTC. It yields the protein CASSPRTPEETQYF.

The CDR3 DNA sequence: TGTGCCAGCAGTTACGGACAGATCTATGGCTACACCTTC. Its translation: CASSYGQIYGYTF. This rearrangement joins TRBV6-2 or TRBV6-3 to TRBJ1-2; weak D call: TRBD1 (6 bases). CDR3 length: 13 amino acids. V was trimmed by 2 bases and J by 4 bases, leaving 8 bases between them. Germline V gene lookup returns CDR1 MNHEY and CDR2 SVGEGT.

The J gene is TRBJ1-1, the V gene TRBV5-4; D is undetermined. The V gene lost 5 bases and the J gene lost 5 bases, with 16 bases spanning the gap. The germline V gene has CDR1 SGHNT and CDR2 YYREEE (reference sequence). This CDR3 has 14 residues. DNA of the CDR3: TGTGCCAGCAGTTTTGGACTGAGTGGGACTGAAGCTTTCTTT. Its translation: CASSFGLSGTEAFF.

V gene TRBV10-3 combines with J gene TRBJ2-2, with D uncertain. The germline V and J ends were trimmed by 0 bases and 2 bases, with 4 bases remaining between them. From germline, CDR1 is ENHRY and CDR2 SYGVKD. The CDR3 loop spans 14 amino acids. The CDR3 nucleotides read TGTGCCATCAGTGAGTCGATCAACACCGGGGAGCTGTTTTTT. Translation: CAISESINTGELFF.

In its sample, this clone was seen once. This chain links TRBV28 with TRBJ1-5, with TRBD1 matching 7 bases. Germline V gene sequence: CDR1 MDHEN, CDR2 SYDVKM. The CDR3 covers 15 residues. V dropped 6 bases and J dropped 2; count of bases not matched to a gene: 7. Written as DNA, the CDR3 is TGTGCCAGCAGACGACAGGGCCCCCGCAATCAGCCCCAGCATTTT. Protein sequence: CASRRQGPRNQPQHF.

The chain couples TRBV6-1 to TRBJ2-7; no firm D call. This CDR3 region has 13 residues. The germline CDR1 and CDR2 sequences are MNHNS and SASEGT. V was shortened by 2 bases and J by 7 bases, with 12 bases between the two germline ends. CDR3 sequence reads: CASSEQIALEQYF. As DNA, the CDR3 is TGTGCCAGCAGTGAACAGATCGCCTTAGAGCAGTACTTC.

The rearrangement uses TRBV9 and TRBJ2-7, with a tentative D call TRBD2 (6 bases). Between the trimmed V and J ends, which lost 0 bases and 6 bases, there was a span of 10 bases. The V gene's germline CDR1 is SGDLS and CDR2 YYNGEE. The CDR3 loop spans 13 amino acids. The CDR3 DNA reads TGTGCCAGCAGCGTAGCGACCGGGGGCGAGCAGTACTTC. Translating it yields CASSVATGGEQYF.

The CDR3 DNA reads as TGTGCCAGCAGCTTAGGTACTGGCGGAAACACCATATATTTT. Amino acid sequence: CASSLGTGGNTIYF. This sequence joins TRBV7-3 and TRBJ1-3; D not resolved. The CDR3 consists of 14 residues. V lost 2 bases and J lost 4, with 9 bases in between. Germline CDR1 is SGHTA and CDR2 is FQGTGA.

The chain combines TRBV18 with TRBJ1-5, with 10 bases matching TRBD1. Germline V CDR1 and CDR2: KGHSH, LQKENI. This CDR3 has 18 amino acids. The ends lost 1 base at V and 5 bases at J; junction bases unmatched: 11. CDR3 in amino acids: CASSPRAPGQGSDQPQHF. DNA for the CDR3: TGTGCCAGCTCACCACGCGCTCCGGGACAGGGGAGCGATCAGCCCCAGCATTTT.

The gene calls are TRBV15 and TRBJ1-1; D not certain. The V end lost 1 base, the J end lost 4 bases, and 10 bases lay between the germline ends. This CDR3 spans 14 amino acids. The germline V gene encodes CDR1 LNHNV and CDR2 YYDKDF (reference sequence). The CDR3 DNA follows: TGTGCCACCAGCAGAGCACGGTTAATCACTGAAGCTTTCTTT. Protein: CATSRARLITEAFF.

The CDR3 coding sequence is TGTGCCAGCAAAAAGGACATCGGCAGGACTGAAGCTTTCTTT. Protein: CASKKDIGRTEAFF. The genes are TRBV2 and TRBJ1-1, with TRBD1 as a possible D gene (5 bases). Germline assignment: CDR1 SNHLY and CDR2 FYNNEI. V gave up 7 bases and J gave up 5 bases, with 17 bases separating them. The CDR3 has 14 amino acids.

This chain joins TRBV19 and TRBJ2-3; 7 bases map to TRBD2. CDR3 size: 14 residues. V gave up 8 bases and J gave up 1 base; unmatched junction bases: 6. Germline V CDR1 and CDR2: LNHDA, SQIVND (reference sequence). The CDR3 region has the DNA TGTGCCAGTGGGGAGGGTAGGCGCACAGATACGCAGTATTTT. This encodes CASGEGRRTDTQYF.

The rearrangement uses TRBV6-5 and TRBJ1-2, with D maybe TRBD1 (6 bases). This CDR3 spans 15 amino acids. V was clipped by 5 bases and J by 5 bases, with 18 bases between them. The germline V gene has CDR1 MNHEY and CDR2 SVGAGI. CDR3 in amino acids: CASSTTGYRVYGYTF. In DNA form, the CDR3 reads TGTGCCAGCAGTACCACAGGGTACCGTGTTTATGGCTACACCTTC.

The DNA of the CDR3 is TGTGCCACCAGCAGAGAGCCAGGGAAGGTAGGTCAGCCCCAGCATTTT. It specifies CATSREPGKVGQPQHF. V gene TRBV15 combines with J gene TRBJ1-5, with D possibly matching TRBD1 (5 bases). V dropped 0 bases and J dropped 6 bases, with 15 bases sitting between them. The length of the CDR3 is 16 residues. CDR1 LNHNV and CDR2 YYDKDF come from the germline V gene (reference sequence).

This clone was observed a single time. V usage is TRBV29-1 and J usage is TRBJ1-1; D gene uncertain. The CDR3 totals 10 residues. Trimming cost V 8 bases and J 8 bases, with 12 bases left between them. Germline loops: CDR1 SQVTM, CDR2 ANQGSEA. The CDR3 coding sequence is TGCAGCTGTAGTACAGTCGAAGCTTTCTTT. The encoded protein is CSCSTVEAFF.

The chain joins TRBV7-9 to TRBJ2-2; D gene ambiguous. This CDR3 region has 13 residues. Trimming cost V 5 bases and J 7 bases, with 11 bases left between them. The V gene's germline CDR1 is SEHNR and CDR2 FQNEAQ (reference sequence). The CDR3 spells CASSRTTDGELFF. The CDR3 coding sequence is TGTGCCAGCAGCCGCACTACGGACGGGGAGCTGTTTTTT.

The chain carries TRBV5-1 and TRBJ2-1, with 8 nucleotides matching TRBD2. The junction had 6 bases not matched to a gene; V was cut back by 5 bases and J by 2 bases. The germline V gene has CDR1 SGHRS and CDR2 YFSETQ. This CDR3 is built from 15 residues. This CDR3 reads CASSSGLGTYNEQFF. The CDR3 nucleotides read TGCGCCAGCAGTTCGGGACTAGGGACCTACAATGAGCAGTTCTTC.

The CDR3 reads CASSAEGEGGWSVDTQYF. CDR3 bases: TGTGCCAGCAGCGCTGAGGGGGAGGGTGGATGGTCGGTAGATACGCAGTATTTT. The J gene is TRBJ2-3, the V gene TRBV9; D perhaps matches TRBD2 (7 bases). The V end lost 3 bases, the J end lost 5 bases, and 25 bases lay between the germline ends. Germline V gene data show CDR1 as SGDLS and CDR2 as YYNGEE. The CDR3 is 18 residues long.

This chain uses TRBV15 with TRBJ1-5; D is perhaps TRBD1 (5 bases). This CDR3 comprises 17 residues. Germline values: CDR1 LNHNV, CDR2 YYDKDF (reference sequence). The V end lost 3 bases, the J end lost 0 bases, and 15 bases lay between the germline ends. CDR3 nucleotide sequence: TGTGCCACCAGCAGTGGGGGGTTTGGTGTTAGCAATCAGCCCCAGCATTTT. Translating it yields CATSSGGFGVSNQPQHF.

The rearrangement joins TRBV6-5 to TRBJ1-4; D gene ambiguous. V dropped 10 bases and J dropped 0 bases, with 15 bases sitting between them. Germline V gene sequence: CDR1 MNHEY, CDR2 SVGAGI. This CDR3 is built from 15 residues. CDR3 in DNA: TGTGCCATCCCAACGGGTGCCTCAACTAATGAAAAACTGTTTTTT. Translated: CAIPTGASTNEKLFF.

The chain uses TRBV4-1 and TRBJ2-1; 8 bases match TRBD2. With 4 bases clipped from V and 4 bases from J, the junction kept 3 bases outside the gene matches. Germline assignment: CDR1 MGHRA and CDR2 YSYEKL. The CDR3 has 14 amino acids. CDR3 in DNA: TGCGCCAGCAGCCTCCCTAGCGGGTACAATGAGCAGTTCTTC. This sequence encodes CASSLPSGYNEQFF.

The chain has TRBV20-1 and TRBJ1-2; no reliable D call. Germline lookup yields CDR1 DFQATT and CDR2 SNEGSKA (reference sequence). The ends were cut back, 5 bases at V and 8 bases at J, with 9 bases in the middle. The CDR3 loop spans 10 amino acids. CDR3 amino acids: CSAPLLGYTF. The CDR3 DNA follows: TGCAGTGCTCCTTTATTAGGCTACACCTTC.